The next 9 T cell receptor beta chains were all read from a single sample in a study of cytomegalovirus exposure and HLA in healthy donors. PCR amplification relied on 60 Vbeta primers (plus 13 Jbeta primers). Measured with immunoSEQ multiplex PCR; TCRdb has only the in-frame clones, and not every one. The sample lists about 150,000 clones, around three quarters occurring once. The sample was PBMCs. These receptors came from a woman aged 40 to 50 in good health and CMV-seronegative.

This clone was recorded at least ten times. Different DNA sequences within this sample yield the same CDR3. V gene TRBV25-1 combines with J gene TRBJ2-2; weak D call: TRBD1 (6 bases). The V end was cut by 6 bases, the J end by 6 bases, with 11 bases between. CDR3 size: 13 residues. Germline-derived CDR1 and CDR2 are MGHDK and SYGVNS. The CDR3 bases are TGTGCCAGCAGGGACACAGGGTCCGGGGAGCTGTTTTTT. This codes for CASRDTGSGELFF.

CDR3 coding DNA: TGCGCCAGCAGCCCATCTTACAGTGCAACTAATGAAAAACTGTTTTTT. Protein sequence: CASSPSYSATNEKLFF. The chain has TRBV5-1 and TRBJ1-4; unclear D gene. This CDR3 spans 16 amino acids. Germline V gives CDR1 SGHRS, CDR2 YFSETQ. V dropped 4 bases and J dropped 0 bases, with 13 bases sitting between them.

The chain has TRBV7-9 and TRBJ2-1, with TRBD1 matching 8 bases. CDR1 is SEHNR and CDR2 is FQNEAQ in the germline V gene (reference sequence). The trim removed 3 bases at V and 5 bases at J, leaving 6 bases unmatched. The CDR3 covers 15 residues. For the CDR3, the DNA is TGTGCCAGCAGCTTTTACAGGGGGAGCGACAATGAGCAGTTCTTC. This translates into CASSFYRGSDNEQFF.

J is TRBJ1-1 and V is TRBV9; D is unclear. Trimming took off 0 bases at V and 7 bases at J, with 10 bases between the two ends. Per germline, CDR1 SGDLS and CDR2 YYNGEE. The CDR3 spans 13 residues. The CDR3 DNA follows: TGTGCCAGCAGCGTAGATCGCGGAATTGAAGCTTTCTTT. Its protein is CASSVDRGIEAFF.

The chain combines TRBV19 with TRBJ2-1; a possible D gene is TRBD2 (6 bases). There are 17 residues in the CDR3. Trimming left V 2 bases short and J 4 bases short, with 18 bases between. Germline assignment: CDR1 LNHDA and CDR2 SQIVND (reference sequence). CDR3 coding DNA: TGTGCCAGTAGTATATTTGCGGGACCTATGATGTACAATGAGCAGTTCTTC. This codes for CASSIFAGPMMYNEQFF.

The CDR3 DNA is TGTGCCAGTACCGGGACAGGGACCCTATATAGCAATCAGCCCCAGCATTTT. Its translation: CASTGTGTLYSNQPQHF. The V gene is TRBV19, the J gene TRBJ1-5, with 9 bases aligning to TRBD1. Germline V gene sequence: CDR1 LNHDA, CDR2 SQIVND (reference sequence). The CDR3 contains 17 residues. Losses at the gene ends were 7 bases for V and 0 bases for J; bases not matched to a gene: 10.

This sequence joins TRBV2 and TRBJ1-5; D remains ambiguous. The CDR3 is 13 amino acids. V shed 8 bases and J shed 1 base, with 9 bases lying between them. Per germline, CDR1 SNHLY and CDR2 FYNNEI. The CDR3, as DNA: TGTGCCAGCTCGGGGTGGAGCAATCAGCCCCAGCATTTT. It encodes CASSGWSNQPQHF.

The chain is built from TRBV19 and TRBJ2-7, with 14 bases identical to TRBD2. This CDR3 is 13 amino acids long. Germline CDR1 reads LNHDA; CDR2 reads SQIVND (reference sequence). V lost 10 bases to trimming and J lost 7 bases; unmatched junction nucleotides: 6. The CDR3 DNA follows: TGTGCCACCGCCGGGACTAGCGGGAGAGAGCAGTACTTC. Translating gives CATAGTSGREQYF. Using reference TRBV19 and TRBJ2-7 for the parts outside the CDR3, the full variable domain is DGGITQSPKYLFRKEGQNVTLSCEQNLNHDAMYWYRQDPGQGLRLIYYSQIVNDFQKGDIAEGYSVSREKKESFPLTVTSAQKNPTAFYLCATAGTSGREQYFGPGTRLTVT.

V and J are TRBV5-5 and TRBJ1-1; no reliable D call. This CDR3 has 13 amino acids. V gave up 5 bases and J gave up 1 base, with 9 bases separating them. Germline V lookup: CDR1 SGHKS, CDR2 YYEKEE (reference sequence). Here the CDR3 DNA reads TGTGCCAGCAGGGTACTAGAGAACACTGAAGCTTTCTTT. Its protein product is CASRVLENTEAFF.